Listed below are T cell receptor beta chains from one sample, sequenced in a study of shared clonotypes between healthy human individuals. The method was immunoSEQ multiplex PCR; TCRdb's version includes in-frame clones alone and lacks a portion of them. In the table there are under 650,000 clones, around 96% of which are singletons. Sequences were obtained from naive CD4+ T cells sorted from blood. The origin of the receptors is a woman aged 25 to 39 in good health. CDR3s include the opening cysteine and the closing phenylalanine or tryptophan. D genes are given only for firm matches. Part of the rows lack a size; the others show once, few, many or a class for expanded clones.

V: TRBV6-5; D: .; J: TRBJ2-7; size: few; DNA: TGTGCCAGCAGTTACTCGAAACCAGCTGGCTACGAGCAGTACTTC; CDR3: CASSYSKPAGYEQYF
V: TRBV6-5; D: TRBD2; J: TRBJ2-7; size: .; DNA: TGTGCCAGCAGGTTGGGACTAGCGGGTTTGTGGTACTTC; CDR3: CASRLGLAGLWYF
V: TRBV18; D: .; J: TRBJ2-1; size: .; DNA: TGTGCCAGCTCGTCGGGACAAGCCTACAATGAGCAGTTCTTC; CDR3: CASSSGQAYNEQFF
V: TRBV5-1; D: .; J: TRBJ2-2; size: .; DNA: TGCGCCAGCAGCGTACAGGGTGACAACACCGGGGAGCTGTTTTTT; CDR3: CASSVQGDNTGELFF
V: TRBV18; D: .; J: TRBJ2-7; size: .; DNA: TGTGCCAGCTCACAGGGACAGCAGAGCGGGGTCTCCCACTACGAGCAGTACTTC; CDR3: CASSQGQQSGVSHYEQYF
V: TRBV30; D: TRBD2; J: TRBJ2-1; size: .; DNA: TGTGCCTGGAAAGGGACTAGCGGGAGTAGGCAGTTCTTC; CDR3: CAWKGTSGSRQFF
V: TRBV7-9; D: .; J: TRBJ2-3; size: .; DNA: TGTGCCAGCAGCTTAGGAGGGTCCGTGGCAGATACGCAGTATTTT; CDR3: CASSLGGSVADTQYF
V: TRBV7-8; D: .; J: TRBJ2-2; size: .; DNA: TGTGCCAGCAGCTTAGGCCCGGCTGGGGTCGGGGAGCTGTTTTTT; CDR3: CASSLGPAGVGELFF
V: TRBV29-1; D: .; J: TRBJ1-2; size: .; DNA: TGCAGCGCCAGGGGACAAATGCGGGGCTACACCTTC; CDR3: CSARGQMRGYTF
V: TRBV2; D: .; J: TRBJ2-5; size: .; DNA: TGTGCCAGCAATATGGGGACTTTTTTAAAGGAGACCCAGTACTTC; CDR3: CASNMGTFLKETQYF
V: TRBV5-1; D: TRBD1; J: TRBJ2-1; size: .; DNA: TGCGCCAGCAGCCCACCGGGACAGGGGCCGGACGGCTCCTACAATGAGCAGTTCTTC; CDR3: CASSPPGQGPDGSYNEQFF
V: TRBV4-1; D: .; J: TRBJ1-4; size: .; DNA: TGCGCCAGCAGCCACGTCGGGACGGCAAATGAAAAACTGTTTTTT; CDR3: CASSHVGTANEKLFF
V: TRBV19; D: TRBD1; J: TRBJ2-1; size: .; DNA: TGTGCCAGTAGTATCATACATCTCAGGGGGTTCTTCGACAATGAGCAGTTCTTC; CDR3: CASSIIHLRGFFDNEQFF
V: TRBV11-2; D: .; J: TRBJ2-5; size: .; DNA: TGTGCCAGCGCCCCAAGGCTCGAGGCCCAGTACTTC; CDR3: CASAPRLEAQYF
V: TRBV4-1; D: .; J: TRBJ2-7; size: .; DNA: TGCGCCAGCAGCCAACCGGGACAAGCCTACGAGCAGTACTTC; CDR3: CASSQPGQAYEQYF
V: TRBV5-1; D: .; J: TRBJ2-3; size: .; DNA: TGCGCCAGCAGCACTACTGACGAGCAGTATTTT; CDR3: CASSTTDEQYF
V: TRBV14; D: .; J: TRBJ2-3; size: .; DNA: TGTGCCAGCAGCCTTACTGCCCACACAGATACGCAGTATTTT; CDR3: CASSLTAHTDTQYF
V: TRBV28; D: .; J: TRBJ2-1; size: once; DNA: TGTGCCAGCAGTTTATCATTCGGGCATGAGGGGCATCGGAATGAGCAGTTCTTC; CDR3: CASSLSFGHEGHRNEQFF
V: TRBV7-9; D: .; J: TRBJ2-7; size: .; DNA: TGTGCCAGCGGGCAGGTCTCCTACGAGCAGTACTTC; CDR3: CASGQVSYEQYF
V: TRBV28; D: TRBD1; J: TRBJ2-7; size: .; DNA: TGTGCCATCCGGCAGGGGGCGGCCTACGAGCAGTACTTC; CDR3: CAIRQGAAYEQYF
V: TRBV20-1; D: .; J: TRBJ2-7; size: .; DNA: TGCAGTGCTTTTGCCTCCTACGAGCAGTACTTC; CDR3: CSAFASYEQYF